The clone carrying this T cell receptor beta chain showed up many times. Germline-derived CDR1 and CDR2 are SGHRS and YFSETQ. The CDR3 runs to 14 residues. The V gene end was trimmed by 4 bases and the J gene end by 7 bases; junction bases not matched to a gene: 7. This sample is part of a study of blood T cells in healthy people across ages. The authors ran a second PCR of about 7 to 11 cycles using a sample-barcoded 5' primer and a J-beta primer mix. TCRdb redid the calling of the 5' RACE reads with MiXCR, one entry per CDR3 protein. Found here are about 810,000 distinct CDR3 sequences, 35% to 40% of them singletons; the top ten hold approximately 12%.

Material: blood. V usage is TRBV5-1 and J usage is TRBJ1-5; 8 nucleotides match TRBD1. This clonotype originated in a man aged 18 to 35 in good health. The CDR3 nucleotides read TGCGCCAGCAGCCTGACAGGGGCAAGCCAGCCCCAGCATTTT. Translating it yields CASSLTGASQPQHF.